One T cell receptor beta chain is described in this entry. The antigen remains unidentified. This specimen comes from a study of T cell responses to AZD1222 COVID-19 vaccine. The study, taken as a whole, reports: The repertoires were collected only after the peak T cell response. Across spike, vaccine-associated CD4 TCRs were found, dominant at 160-218 and 743-854. Only a handful of AZD1222 recipients, roughly six in all, had baseline seropositivity. Within unmutated variant regions lay the reported targets of nearly half of spike-specific TCRs.

Assay used: immunoSEQ multiplex PCR; TCRdb lists only in-frame clones, some missing. This table holds about 78,000 clones, approximately 86% found once. Germline trimming cut 4 bases from V and 2 bases from J; bases unmatched to any gene: 7. In germline, CDR1 is MNHEY, CDR2 SVGAGI. This CDR3 comprises 15 residues. This specimen consisted of peripheral blood, obtained on day 0 of AZD1222 vaccination. The V call is TRBV6-5, the J call TRBJ2-7; 8 bases match TRBD2. The origin of this receptor is an adult in good health. In nucleotides, the CDR3 is TGTGCCAGCAGTTGGCGGGGGGACATACCCTACGAGCAGTACTTC. Amino acids: CASSWRGDIPYEQYF.